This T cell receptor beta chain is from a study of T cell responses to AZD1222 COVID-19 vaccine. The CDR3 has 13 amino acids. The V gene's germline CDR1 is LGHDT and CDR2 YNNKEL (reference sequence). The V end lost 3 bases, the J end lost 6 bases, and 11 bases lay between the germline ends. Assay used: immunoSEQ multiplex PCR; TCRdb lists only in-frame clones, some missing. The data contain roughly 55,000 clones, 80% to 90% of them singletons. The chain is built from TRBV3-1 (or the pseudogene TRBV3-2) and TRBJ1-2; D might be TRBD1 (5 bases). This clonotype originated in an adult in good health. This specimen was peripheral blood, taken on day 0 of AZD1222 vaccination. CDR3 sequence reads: CASSHVRGDGYTF. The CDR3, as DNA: TGTGCCAGCAGCCATGTTAGGGGAGATGGCTACACCTTC.